The entry that follows covers one T cell receptor beta chain sequence. Clones were read by immunoSEQ multiplex PCR, and TCRdb kept only the in-frame ones, dropping some. The repertoire holds about 15,000 clones, approximately 83% seen once, with 25% in the top ten. Trimming took 2 bases from V and 4 from J; bases not matched to a gene: 6. The CDR3 consists of 14 residues. The germline CDR1 and CDR2 sequences are SGHRS and YFSETQ. These data are taken from a study of blood T cell repertoires in COVID-19. Study context: Acute and convalescent COVID-19 specimens originated in the United States, Italy and Spain.

The TCR originated in a man aged 35 to 55 with active or convalescent COVID-19. The chain carries TRBV5-1 and TRBJ2-7; 7 bases agree with TRBD1. Sequencing used peripheral blood. CDR3 nucleotide sequence: TGCGCCAGCAGCTTCACAGGGGTGGGGTACGAGCAGTACTTC. Amino acid sequence: CASSFTGVGYEQYF.